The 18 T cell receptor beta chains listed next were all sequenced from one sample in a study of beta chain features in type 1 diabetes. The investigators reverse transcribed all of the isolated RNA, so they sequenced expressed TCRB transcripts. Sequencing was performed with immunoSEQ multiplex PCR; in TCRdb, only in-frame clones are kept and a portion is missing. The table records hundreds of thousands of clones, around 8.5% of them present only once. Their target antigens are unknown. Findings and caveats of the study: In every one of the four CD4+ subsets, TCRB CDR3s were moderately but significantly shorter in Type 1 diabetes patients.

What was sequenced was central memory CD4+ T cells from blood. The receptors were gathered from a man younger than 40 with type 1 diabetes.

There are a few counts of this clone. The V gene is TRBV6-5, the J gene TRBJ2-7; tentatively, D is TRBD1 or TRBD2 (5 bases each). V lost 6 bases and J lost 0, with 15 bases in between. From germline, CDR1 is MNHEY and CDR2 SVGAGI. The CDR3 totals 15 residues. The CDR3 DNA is TGTGCCAGCAGGAGAAGTCGGGACGGCTCCTACGAGCAGTACTTC. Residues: CASRRSRDGSYEQYF.

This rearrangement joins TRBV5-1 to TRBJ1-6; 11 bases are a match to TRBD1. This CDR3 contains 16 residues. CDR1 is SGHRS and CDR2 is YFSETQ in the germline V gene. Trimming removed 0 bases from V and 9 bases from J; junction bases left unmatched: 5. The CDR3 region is CASSLAMGQGGSPLHF. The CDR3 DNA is TGCGCCAGCAGCTTGGCTATGGGACAGGGGGGTTCACCCCTCCACTTT.

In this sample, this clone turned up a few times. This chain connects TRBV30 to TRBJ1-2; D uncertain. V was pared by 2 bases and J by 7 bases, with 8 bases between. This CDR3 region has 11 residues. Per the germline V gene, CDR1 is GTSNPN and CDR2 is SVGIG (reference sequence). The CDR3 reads CAWSPEPGYTF. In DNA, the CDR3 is TGTGCCTGGAGTCCCGAACCTGGCTACACCTTC. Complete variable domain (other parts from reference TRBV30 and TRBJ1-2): SQTIHQWPATLVQPVGSPLSLECTVEGTSNPNLYWYRQAAGRGLQLLFYSVGIGQISSEVPQNLSASRPQDRQFILSSKKLLLSDSGFYLCAWSPEPGYTFGSGTRLTVV.

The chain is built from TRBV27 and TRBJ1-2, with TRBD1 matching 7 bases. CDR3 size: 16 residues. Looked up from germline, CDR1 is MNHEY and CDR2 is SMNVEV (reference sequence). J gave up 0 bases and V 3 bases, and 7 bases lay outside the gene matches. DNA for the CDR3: TGTGCCAGCAGTTTGGCGGGACAGCGAGCTAACTATGGCTACACCTTC. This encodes CASSLAGQRANYGYTF.

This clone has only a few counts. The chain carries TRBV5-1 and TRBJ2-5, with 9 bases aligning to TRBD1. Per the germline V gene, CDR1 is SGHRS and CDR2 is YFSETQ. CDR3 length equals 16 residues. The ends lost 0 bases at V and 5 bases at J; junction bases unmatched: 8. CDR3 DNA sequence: TGCGCCAGCAGCTTGGACCTAACAGGGGGCGAGGAGACCCAGTACTTC. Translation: CASSLDLTGGEETQYF.

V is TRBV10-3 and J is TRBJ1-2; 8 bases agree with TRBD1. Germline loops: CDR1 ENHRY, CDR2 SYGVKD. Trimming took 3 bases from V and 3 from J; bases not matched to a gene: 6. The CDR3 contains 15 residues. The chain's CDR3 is CAISDHGQGDYGYTF. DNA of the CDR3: TGTGCCATCAGTGATCATGGACAGGGAGACTATGGCTACACCTTC.

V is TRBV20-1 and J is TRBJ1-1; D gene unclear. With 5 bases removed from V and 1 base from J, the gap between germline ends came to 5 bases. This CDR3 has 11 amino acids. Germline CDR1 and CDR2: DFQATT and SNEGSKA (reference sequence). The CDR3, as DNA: TGCAGTGCTGCCAGGAACACTGAAGCTTTCTTT. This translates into CSAARNTEAFF.

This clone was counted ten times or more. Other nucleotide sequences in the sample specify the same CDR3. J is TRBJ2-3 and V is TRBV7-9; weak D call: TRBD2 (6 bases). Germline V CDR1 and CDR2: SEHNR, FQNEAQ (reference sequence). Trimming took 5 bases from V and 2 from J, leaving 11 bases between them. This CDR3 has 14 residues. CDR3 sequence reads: CASSLRGSTDTQYF. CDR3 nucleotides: TGTGCCAGCAGCCTTCGGGGGTCCACAGATACGCAGTATTTT.

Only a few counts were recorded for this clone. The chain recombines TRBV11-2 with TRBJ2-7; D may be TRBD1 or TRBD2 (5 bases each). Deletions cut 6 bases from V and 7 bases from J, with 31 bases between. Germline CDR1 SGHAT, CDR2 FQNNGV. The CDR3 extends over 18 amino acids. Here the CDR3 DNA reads TGTGCCAGCAGACGGAACCGGGCCGCTAACCTAGGCGAGGGGGAGCAGTACTTC. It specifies CASRRNRAANLGEGEQYF.

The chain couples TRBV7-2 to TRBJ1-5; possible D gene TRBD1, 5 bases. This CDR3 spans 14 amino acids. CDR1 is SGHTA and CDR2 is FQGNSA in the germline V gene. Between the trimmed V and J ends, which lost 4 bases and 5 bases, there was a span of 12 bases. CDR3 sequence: CASSWQGSYQPQHF. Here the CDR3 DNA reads TGTGCCAGCAGCTGGCAGGGTTCTTATCAGCCCCAGCATTTT.

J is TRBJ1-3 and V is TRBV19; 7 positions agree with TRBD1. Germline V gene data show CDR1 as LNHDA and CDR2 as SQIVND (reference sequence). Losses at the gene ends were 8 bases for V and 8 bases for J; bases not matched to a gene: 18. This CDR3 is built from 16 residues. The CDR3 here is CASAKGAGHRADTIYF. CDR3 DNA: TGTGCCAGTGCCAAGGGGGCAGGGCATCGCGCGGACACCATATATTTT.

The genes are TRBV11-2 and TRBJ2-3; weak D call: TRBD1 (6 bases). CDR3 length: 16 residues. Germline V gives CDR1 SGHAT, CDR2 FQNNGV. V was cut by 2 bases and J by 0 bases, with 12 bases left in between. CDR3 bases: TGTGCCAGCAGCTTATTTTGGGGGCCTAGCACAGATACGCAGTATTTT. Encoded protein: CASSLFWGPSTDTQYF.

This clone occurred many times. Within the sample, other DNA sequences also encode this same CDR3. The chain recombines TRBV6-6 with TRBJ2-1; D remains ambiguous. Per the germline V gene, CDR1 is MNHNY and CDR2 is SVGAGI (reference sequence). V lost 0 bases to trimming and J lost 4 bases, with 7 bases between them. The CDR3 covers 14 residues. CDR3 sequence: CASSYSRVYNEQFF. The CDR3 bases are TGTGCCAGCAGTTACTCAAGGGTATACAATGAGCAGTTCTTC.

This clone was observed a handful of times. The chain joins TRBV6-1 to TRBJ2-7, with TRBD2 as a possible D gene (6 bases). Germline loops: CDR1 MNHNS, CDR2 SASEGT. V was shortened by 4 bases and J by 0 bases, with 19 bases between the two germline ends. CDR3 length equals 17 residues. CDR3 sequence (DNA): TGTGCCAGCAGTGTGGGCCGCCGCGGAGGGGACTCCTACGAGCAGTACTTC. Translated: CASSVGRRGGDSYEQYF.

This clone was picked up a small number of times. The CDR3 spells CASSYATGGTEAFF. The CDR3 region has the DNA TGTGCCAGCAGTTACGCGACAGGGGGCACTGAAGCTTTCTTT. This chain joins TRBV6-5 and TRBJ1-1; 9 bases map to TRBD1. Germline trimming cut 2 bases from V and 4 bases from J; bases unmatched to any gene: 2. This CDR3 has 14 residues. From germline, CDR1 is MNHEY and CDR2 SVGAGI.

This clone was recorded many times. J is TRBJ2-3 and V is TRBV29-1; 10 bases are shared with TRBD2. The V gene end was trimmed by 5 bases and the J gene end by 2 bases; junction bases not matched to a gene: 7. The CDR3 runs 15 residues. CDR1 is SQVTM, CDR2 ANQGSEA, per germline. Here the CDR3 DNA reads TGCAGCGTTTATCTGAGCGGGGGGGCCACAGATACGCAGTATTTT. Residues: CSVYLSGGATDTQYF.

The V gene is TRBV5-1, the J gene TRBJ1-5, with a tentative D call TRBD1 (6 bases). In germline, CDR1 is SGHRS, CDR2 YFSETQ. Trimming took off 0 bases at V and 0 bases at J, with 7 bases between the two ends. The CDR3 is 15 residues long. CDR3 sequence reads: CASSLEGDSNQPQHF. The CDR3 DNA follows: TGCGCCAGCAGCTTGGAGGGGGATAGCAATCAGCCCCAGCATTTT.

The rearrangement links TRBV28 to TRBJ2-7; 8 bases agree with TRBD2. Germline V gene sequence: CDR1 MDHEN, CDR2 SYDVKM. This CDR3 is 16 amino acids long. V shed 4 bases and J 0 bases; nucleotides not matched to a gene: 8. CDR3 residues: CASSSSAAGGSYEQYF. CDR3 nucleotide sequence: TGTGCCAGCAGTTCCTCGGCCGCGGGGGGCTCCTACGAGCAGTACTTC.